This T cell receptor beta chain comes out of a study of blood T cell repertoires in COVID-19. Overall study context: Italy, Spain and the United States were the sources of the convalescent and acute COVID-19 samples. T cells, B-cell-depleted T cells, or PBMCs supplied cDNA or gDNA.

Data came from immunoSEQ multiplex PCR; TCRdb stores just in-frame clones and leaves some out. This repertoire shows about 74,000 clones, almost 85% found once; its top ten account for around 35%. The table lists this clone with a few counts. Trimming left V 2 bases short and J 0 bases short, with 8 bases between. The CDR3 totals 16 residues. Per germline, CDR1 KGHSH and CDR2 LQKENI. The sequence came from a man between 65 and 85 years old with acute or convalescent COVID-19. The genes are TRBV18 and TRBJ2-6; D is possibly TRBD2 (6 bases). Source material: peripheral blood. Written as DNA, the CDR3 is TGTGCCAGCTCACCAGGGGGGATCTCTGGGGCCAACGTCCTGACTTTC. The encoded protein is CASSPGGISGANVLTF.